This TCR beta chain originates from a study of neurological immune-mediated disorders. General study points: HTLV-1-associated myelopathy showed the most TCR clonal expansion; multiple sclerosis the least, below healthy controls.

This clonotype has ten or more counts. The antigen is unknown. The making of cDNA relied on 5'RACE with 10-nucleotide random UMIs. TCRdb ran MiXCR on the 5' RACE reads and lists one entry per CDR3 protein. The repertoire has fewer than 40,000 distinct CDR3 sequences, about 4.8% of them found once; the top ten carry roughly 9%. The length of the CDR3 is 13 residues. The germline V gene encodes CDR1 DFQATT and CDR2 SNEGSKA (reference sequence). V shed 6 bases and J shed 6 bases, with 17 bases lying between them. The healthy controls volunteered at a blood bank in Maryland, USA. The sorted libraries were prepared using approximately 970,000 CD4+ or CD8+ T cells that had themselves been sorted.

Sequenced: CD4+ T cells from blood. The chain employs TRBV20-1 and TRBJ1-2; no clear D gene. The receptor's source is a man between 18 and 35 years old in good health. This CDR3 reads CSAGSTLADGYTF. DNA of the CDR3: TGCAGTGCCGGGTCGACTCTGGCTGATGGCTACACCTTC.